This T cell receptor (beta chain) is drawn from a study of cytotoxic CD8 clonotypes in ibrutinib-treated CLL. The overall study: The study included 11 relapsed/refractory and more than 14 treatment-naive patients; 17 to 18 had IGHV unmutated disease. Points from the study as a whole: An increase in clonality occurred at ibrutinib response, followed by a return toward baseline at progression.

Libraries were prepared by immunoSEQ multiplex PCR; TCRdb keeps only in-frame clonotypes and omits some of them. The sample records 270,000 or so clones, about 72% being singletons. On this clone itself: Its antigen is unidentified.

CDR1 and CDR2 from the germline V gene are SNHLY and FYNNEI. The CDR3 is 13 amino acids. V was trimmed by 0 bases and J by 4 bases, leaving 7 bases between them. The source was PBMCs, collected at disease progression, from a patient treated with ibrutinib. The TCR originated in a human donor with chronic lymphocytic leukemia. The chain joins TRBV2 to TRBJ2-7; a possible D gene is TRBD1 (6 bases). The CDR3 coding sequence is TGTGCCAGCAGTGAAGCGGGGGCTTACGAGCAGTACTTC. The encoded protein is CASSEAGAYEQYF.